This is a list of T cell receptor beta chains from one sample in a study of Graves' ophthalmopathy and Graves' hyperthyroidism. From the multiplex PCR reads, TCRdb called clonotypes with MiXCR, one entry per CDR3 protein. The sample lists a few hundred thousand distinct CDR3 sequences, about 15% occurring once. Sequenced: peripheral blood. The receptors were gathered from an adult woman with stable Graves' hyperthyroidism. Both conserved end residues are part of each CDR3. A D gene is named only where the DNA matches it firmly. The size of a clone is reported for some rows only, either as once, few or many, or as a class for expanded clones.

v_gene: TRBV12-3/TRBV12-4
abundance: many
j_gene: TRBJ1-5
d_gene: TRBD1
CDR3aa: CASRETGHHQPQHF
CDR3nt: TGTGCCAGCAGGGAGACAGGGCATCATCAGCCCCAGCATTTT

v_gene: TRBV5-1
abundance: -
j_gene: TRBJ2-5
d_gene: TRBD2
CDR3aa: CASSLMAGGPQETQYF
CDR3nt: TGCGCCAGCAGCTTAATGGCGGGGGGCCCGCAAGAGACCCAGTACTTC

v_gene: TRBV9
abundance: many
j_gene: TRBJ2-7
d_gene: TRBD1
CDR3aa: CASSVSPFSGTGSYEQYF
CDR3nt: TGTGCCAGCAGCGTCTCCCCTTTTTCCGGGACAGGGAGCTACGAGCAGTACTTC

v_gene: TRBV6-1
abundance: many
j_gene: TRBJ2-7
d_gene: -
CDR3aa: CASKGAESSYEQYF
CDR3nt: TGTGCCAGCAAGGGAGCGGAGAGCTCCTACGAGCAGTACTTC

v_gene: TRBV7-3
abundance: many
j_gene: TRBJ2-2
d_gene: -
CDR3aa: CASSQEVRAGELFF
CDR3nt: TGTGCCAGCAGCCAAGAAGTTCGTGCCGGGGAGCTGTTTTTT

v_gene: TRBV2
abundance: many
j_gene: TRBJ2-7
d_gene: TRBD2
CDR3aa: CASSGRENYEQYF
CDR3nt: TGTGCCAGCAGTGGGCGGGAGAACTACGAGCAGTACTTC

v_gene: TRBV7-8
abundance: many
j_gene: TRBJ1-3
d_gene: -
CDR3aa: CASSSVRGQISGNTIYF
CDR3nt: TGTGCCAGCAGCTCGGTTAGGGGACAAATCTCTGGAAACACCATATATTTT

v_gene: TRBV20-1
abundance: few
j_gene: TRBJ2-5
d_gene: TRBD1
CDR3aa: CSNRKTDRPRSGTQYF
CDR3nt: TGCAGTAACCGCAAAACGGACAGGCCGCGGTCTGGGACCCAGTACTTC

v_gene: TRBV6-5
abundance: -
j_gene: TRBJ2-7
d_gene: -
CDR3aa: CASSYGSSWYEQYF
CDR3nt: TGTGCCAGCAGTTACGGTAGTTCTTGGTACGAGCAGTACTTC

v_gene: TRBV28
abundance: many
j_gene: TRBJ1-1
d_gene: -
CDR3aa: CASSLPPYGGNTEAFF
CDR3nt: TGTGCCAGCAGTTTACCCCCTTACGGGGGGAACACTGAAGCTTTCTTT

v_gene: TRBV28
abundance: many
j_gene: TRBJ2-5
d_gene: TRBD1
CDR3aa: CASSLGINRGRETQYF
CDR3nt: TGTGCCAGCAGTTTAGGCATTAACAGGGGGCGGGAGACCCAGTACTTC

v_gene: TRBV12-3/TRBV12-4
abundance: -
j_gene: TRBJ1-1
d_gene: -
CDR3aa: CASRLTGRGTEAFF
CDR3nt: TGTGCCAGCAGACTGACAGGTCGGGGCACTGAAGCTTTCTTT

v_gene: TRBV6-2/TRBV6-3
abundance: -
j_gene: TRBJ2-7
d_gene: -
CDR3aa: CASSYEGSSSYEQYF
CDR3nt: TGTGCCAGCAGTTACGAGGGGAGTAGCTCCTACGAGCAGTACTTC

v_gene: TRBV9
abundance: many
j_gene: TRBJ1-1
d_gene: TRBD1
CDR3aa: CASSVTGRTEAFF
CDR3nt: TGTGCCAGCAGCGTGACAGGGCGGACTGAAGCTTTCTTT

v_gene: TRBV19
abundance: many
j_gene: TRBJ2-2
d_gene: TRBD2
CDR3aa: CASSTGVGNRAGGRGTGELFF
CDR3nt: TGTGCCAGTAGTACGGGCGTGGGGAATCGCGCGGGAGGGCGAGGCACCGGGGAGCTGTTTTTT

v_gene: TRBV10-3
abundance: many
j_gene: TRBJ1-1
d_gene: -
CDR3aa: CAISPGLNTEAFF
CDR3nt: TGTGCCATCTCGCCGGGATTGAACACTGAAGCTTTCTTT

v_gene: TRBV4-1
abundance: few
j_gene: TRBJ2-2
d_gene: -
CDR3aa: CASSYGVLNTGELFF
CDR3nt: TGCGCCAGCAGCTACGGGGTCCTGAACACCGGGGAGCTGTTTTTT

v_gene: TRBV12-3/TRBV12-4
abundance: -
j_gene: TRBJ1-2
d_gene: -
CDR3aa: CASSARQNYNYGYTF
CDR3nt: TGTGCCAGCAGTGCCAGACAGAATTATAACTATGGCTACACCTTC

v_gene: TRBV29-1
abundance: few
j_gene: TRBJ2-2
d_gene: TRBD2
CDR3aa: CSVVAPRGREGPNTGELFF
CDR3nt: TGCAGCGTTGTAGCCCCGCGGGGGCGGGAGGGCCCCAACACCGGGGAGCTGTTTTTT

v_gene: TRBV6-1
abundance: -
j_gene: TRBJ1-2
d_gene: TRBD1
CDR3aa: CASQWTGGFGDYGYTF
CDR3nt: TGTGCCAGCCAATGGACAGGGGGTTTTGGGGACTATGGCTACACCTTC

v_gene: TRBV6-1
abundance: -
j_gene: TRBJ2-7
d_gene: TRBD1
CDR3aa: CASRTLGTGKWYEQYF
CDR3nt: TGTGCCAGCAGAACCCTCGGGACAGGGAAATGGTACGAGCAGTACTTC

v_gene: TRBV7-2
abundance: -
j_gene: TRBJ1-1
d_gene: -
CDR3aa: CASSLVGHGTEAFF
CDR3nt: TGTGCCAGCAGCTTAGTGGGGCACGGGACTGAAGCTTTCTTT

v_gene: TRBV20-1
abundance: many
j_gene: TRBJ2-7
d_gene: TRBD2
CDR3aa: CSAPPAGGTYEQYF
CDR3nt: TGCAGTGCCCCCCCCGCGGGAGGCACCTACGAGCAGTACTTC

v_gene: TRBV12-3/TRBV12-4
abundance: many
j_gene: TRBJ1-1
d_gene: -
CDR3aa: CASSLTGTRGTEAFF
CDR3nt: TGTGCCAGCAGTTTAACCGGGACACGGGGAACTGAAGCTTTCTTT

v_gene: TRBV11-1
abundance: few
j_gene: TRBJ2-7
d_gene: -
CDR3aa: CASGLPRLATAAGHEQYF
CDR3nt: TGTGCCAGCGGCCTCCCCCGGCTCGCAACGGCCGCTGGCCACGAGCAGTACTTC

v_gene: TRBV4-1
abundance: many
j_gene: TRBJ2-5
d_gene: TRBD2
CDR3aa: CASSHPTSGSRETQYF
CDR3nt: TGCGCCAGCAGCCACCCGACTAGCGGGAGCCGAGAGACCCAGTACTTC

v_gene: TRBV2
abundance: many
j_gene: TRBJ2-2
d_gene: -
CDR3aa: CASSVRSAGELFF
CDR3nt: TGTGCCAGCAGTGTTCGCAGCGCCGGGGAGCTGTTTTTT

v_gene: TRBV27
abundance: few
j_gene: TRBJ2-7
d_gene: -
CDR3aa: CASSYGPDNSYEQYF
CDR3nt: TGTGCCAGCAGTTACGGCCCGGACAACTCCTACGAGCAGTACTTC

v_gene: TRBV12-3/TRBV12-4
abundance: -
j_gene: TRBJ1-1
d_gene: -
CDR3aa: CASRVSAEAFF
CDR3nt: TGTGCCAGCAGGGTTTCGGCTGAAGCTTTCTTT

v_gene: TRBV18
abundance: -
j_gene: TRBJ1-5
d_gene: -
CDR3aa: CASSPKGVRDQPQHF
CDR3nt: TGTGCCAGCTCACCAAAAGGGGTGAGGGATCAGCCCCAGCATTTT

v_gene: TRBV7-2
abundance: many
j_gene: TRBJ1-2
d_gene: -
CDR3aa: CASSRDGSYGYTF
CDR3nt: TGTGCCAGCAGCCGTGACGGGAGCTATGGCTACACCTTC

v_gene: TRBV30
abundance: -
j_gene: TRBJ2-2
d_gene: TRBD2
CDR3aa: CAWSVLGGVGELFF
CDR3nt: TGTGCCTGGAGTGTACTGGGAGGGGTCGGGGAGCTGTTTTTT

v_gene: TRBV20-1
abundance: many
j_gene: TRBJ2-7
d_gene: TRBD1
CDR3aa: CSAEPGQGPYEQYF
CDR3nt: TGCAGTGCCGAACCGGGACAGGGACCTTACGAGCAGTACTTC

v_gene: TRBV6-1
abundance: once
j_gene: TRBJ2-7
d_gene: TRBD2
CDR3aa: CASSEGTSGSLYEQYF
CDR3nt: TGTGCCAGCAGTGAAGGGACTAGCGGGAGTCTCTACGAGCAGTACTTC

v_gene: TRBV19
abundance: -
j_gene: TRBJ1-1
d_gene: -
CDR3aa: CASSRVLNTEAFF
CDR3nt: TGTGCCAGTAGCCGGGTCCTGAACACTGAAGCTTTCTTT

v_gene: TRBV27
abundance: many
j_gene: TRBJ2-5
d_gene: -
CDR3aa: CASSLTSAGWETQYF
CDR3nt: TGTGCCAGCAGTTTAACTAGTGCTGGGTGGGAGACCCAGTACTTC

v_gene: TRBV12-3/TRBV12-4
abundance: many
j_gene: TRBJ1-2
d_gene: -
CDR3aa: CASSPTGELLYGYTF
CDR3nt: TGTGCCAGCAGTCCAACGGGGGAACTCCTCTATGGCTACACCTTC

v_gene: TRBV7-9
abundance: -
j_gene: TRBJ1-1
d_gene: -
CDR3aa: CASSQGGLAFF
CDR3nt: TGTGCCAGCAGCCAAGGTGGTTTGGCTTTCTTT

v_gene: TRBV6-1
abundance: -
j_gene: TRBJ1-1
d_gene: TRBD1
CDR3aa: CASTSRQGANTEAFF
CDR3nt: TGTGCCAGCACCTCTCGACAGGGGGCGAACACTGAAGCTTTCTTT

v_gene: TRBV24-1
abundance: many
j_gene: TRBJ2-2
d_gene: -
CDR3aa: CATSDSGTGELFF
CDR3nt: TGTGCCACCAGTGATTCCGGCACCGGGGAGCTGTTTTTT

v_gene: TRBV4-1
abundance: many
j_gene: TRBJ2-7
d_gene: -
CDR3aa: CASSQDMSRGHYEQYF
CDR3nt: TGCGCCAGCAGCCAGGACATGAGCAGGGGCCACTACGAGCAGTACTTC

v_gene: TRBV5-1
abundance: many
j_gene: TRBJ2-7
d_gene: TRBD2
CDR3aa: CASRQGLAGAYEQYF
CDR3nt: TGCGCCAGCAGGCAAGGACTAGCGGGAGCCTACGAGCAGTACTTC

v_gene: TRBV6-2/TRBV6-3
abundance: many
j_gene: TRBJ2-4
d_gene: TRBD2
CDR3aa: CASSLGTSGKNIQYF
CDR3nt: TGTGCCAGCAGCCTTGGGACTAGCGGTAAAAACATTCAGTACTTC

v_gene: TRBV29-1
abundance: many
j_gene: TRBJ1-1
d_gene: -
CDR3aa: CSVEDGGERTEAFF
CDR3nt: TGCAGCGTTGAAGATGGGGGGGAGCGCACTGAAGCTTTCTTT

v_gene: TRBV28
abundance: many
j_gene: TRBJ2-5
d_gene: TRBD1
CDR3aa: CASSLPGQGLWETQYF
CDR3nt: TGTGCCAGCAGTTTACCCGGACAGGGGTTATGGGAGACCCAGTACTTC

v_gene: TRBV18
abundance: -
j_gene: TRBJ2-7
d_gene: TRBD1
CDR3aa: CASSHGTASSYEQYF
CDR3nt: TGTGCCAGCTCACATGGGACAGCGAGCTCCTACGAGCAGTACTTC

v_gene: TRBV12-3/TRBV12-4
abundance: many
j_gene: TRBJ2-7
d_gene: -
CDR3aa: CASSSNRWGEQYF
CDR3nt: TGTGCCAGCAGTTCCAACCGTTGGGGGGAGCAGTACTTC

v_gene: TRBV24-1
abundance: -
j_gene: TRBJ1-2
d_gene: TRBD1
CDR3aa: CATSDARDSPNYGYTF
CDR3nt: TGTGCCACCAGTGATGCCCGGGACAGCCCTAACTATGGCTACACCTTC

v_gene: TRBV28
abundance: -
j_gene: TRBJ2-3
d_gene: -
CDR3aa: CASSVGAEDTQYF
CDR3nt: TGTGCCAGCAGCGTGGGTGCGGAAGATACGCAGTATTTT

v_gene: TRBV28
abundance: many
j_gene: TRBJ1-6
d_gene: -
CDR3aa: CASSKPPGFVAYSPLHF
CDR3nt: TGTGCCAGCAGTAAACCCCCGGGATTTGTCGCTTATTCACCCCTCCACTTT

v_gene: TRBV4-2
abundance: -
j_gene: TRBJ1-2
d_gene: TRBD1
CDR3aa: CASSQGSSGTDYGYTF
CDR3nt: TGTGCCAGCAGCCAAGGGAGCTCGGGGACAGACTATGGCTACACCTTC

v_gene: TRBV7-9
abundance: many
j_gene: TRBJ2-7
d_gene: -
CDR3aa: CASSLAVPTAYEQYF
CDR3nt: TGTGCCAGCAGCTTGGCGGTCCCTACGGCCTACGAGCAGTACTTC